This T cell receptor (beta chain) was found in a study of blood T cell repertoires in COVID-19. Study context: Nucleic acid was either cDNA or gDNA, and it came from T cells, B-cell-depleted T cells, or PBMCs.

Between the trimmed V and J ends, which lost 5 bases and 1 base, there was a span of 12 bases. Germline V gene sequence: CDR1 SGHAT, CDR2 FQNNGV. The CDR3 length is 15 residues. Some clones are missing from TCRdb's copy, which holds only in-frame ones; the method was immunoSEQ multiplex PCR. The top ten hold around 1.7% of the sample, which has 250,000 to 300,000 clones, about nine tenths seen once. This chain connects TRBV11-2 to TRBJ2-1, with a weak D call TRBD2 (6 bases). The clonotype comes from a middle-aged woman who had recovered from COVID-19. Sequencing was carried out using PBMCs or T cells enriched from blood (not recorded which). The CDR3 region has the DNA TGTGCCAGCAGCCGAGTGACTAGTTCCTACAATGAGCAGTTCTTC. It translates to CASSRVTSSYNEQFF.